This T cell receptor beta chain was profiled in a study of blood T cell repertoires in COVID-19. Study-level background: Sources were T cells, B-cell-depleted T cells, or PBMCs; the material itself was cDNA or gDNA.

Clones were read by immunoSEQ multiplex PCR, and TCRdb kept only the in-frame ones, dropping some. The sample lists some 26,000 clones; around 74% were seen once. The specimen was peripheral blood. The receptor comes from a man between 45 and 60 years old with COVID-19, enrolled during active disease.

CDR3 in amino acids: CASSLNGGTNEKLFF. Written as DNA, the CDR3 is TGTGCCAGCAGCTTAAACGGCGGTACTAATGAAAAACTGTTTTTT. The chain links TRBV7-3 to TRBJ1-4, with D unclear. The CDR3 is 15 residues long. Per the germline V gene, CDR1 is SGHTA and CDR2 is FQGTGA. Trimming removed 1 base at V and 2 bases at J, with 8 bases between.